A single TCR beta chain is shown here with its context. The V end lost 6 bases, the J end lost 6 bases, and 18 bases lay between the germline ends. Germline assignment: CDR1 WNHNN and CDR2 SYGVQD (reference sequence). This CDR3 is built from 14 residues. The data derive from a study of control samples from healthy donors and cancer patients. Sequenced by immunoSEQ multiplex PCR; TCRdb stores in-frame clones only, minus some. The sample yields roughly 170,000 clones, over 80% seen once. The chain combines TRBV10-1 with TRBJ2-7, with D possibly being TRBD1 (6 bases). The clonotype comes from a man aged 18 to 30 in good health. Sample: blood. CDR3 DNA: TGCGCCAGCAGGAAGATAACAGGGTACTGCGAGCAGTACTTC. Encoded protein: CASRKITGYCEQYF.